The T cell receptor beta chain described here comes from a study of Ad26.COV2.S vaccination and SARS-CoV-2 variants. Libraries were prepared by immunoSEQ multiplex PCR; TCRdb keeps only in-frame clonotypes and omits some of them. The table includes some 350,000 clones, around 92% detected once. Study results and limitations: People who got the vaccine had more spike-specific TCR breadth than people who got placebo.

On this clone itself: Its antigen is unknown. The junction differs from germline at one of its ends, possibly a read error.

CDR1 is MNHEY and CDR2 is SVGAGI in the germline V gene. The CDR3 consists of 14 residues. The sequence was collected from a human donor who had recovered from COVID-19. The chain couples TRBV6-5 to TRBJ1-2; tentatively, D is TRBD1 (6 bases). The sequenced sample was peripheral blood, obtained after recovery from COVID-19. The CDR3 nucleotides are TGTGCCAGCAGTGACTCTCAGGGGAGAGGTGGCTACACCTTC. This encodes CASSDSQGRGGYTF.